This T cell receptor (beta chain) comes out of a study of T cells in localized non-small cell lung cancer. Overall study results and limits: In the blood, greater T cell density corresponded to longer overall survival. Median detection of top 100 tumor clones in adjacent lung was approximately 50 clones.

This table comes from immunoSEQ multiplex PCR, and its TCRdb copy is limited to in-frame clones, with some not included. The sample lists tens of thousands of clones, 80% to 90% occurring once. Germline V gene sequence: CDR1 LNHDA, CDR2 SQIVND (reference sequence). This CDR3 is 11 amino acids long. V was shortened by 4 bases and J by 3 bases, with 2 bases between the two germline ends. To note about this clone: Antigen unknown.

The sample was peripheral blood, taken before any cancer treatment. This TCR came from a woman aged 40 to 75 with stage I lung adenocarcinoma. The rearrangement links TRBV19 to TRBJ2-3; D gene uncertain. In DNA form, the CDR3 reads TGTGCCAGTAGTACTACAGATACGCAGTATTTT. It translates to CASSTTDTQYF. The variable domain in full, completed from reference TRBV19 and TRBJ2-3, reads DGGITQSPKYLFRKEGQNVTLSCEQNLNHDAMYWYRQDPGQGLRLIYYSQIVNDFQKGDIAEGYSVSREKKESFPLTVTSAQKNPTAFYLCASSTTDTQYFGPGTRLTVL.